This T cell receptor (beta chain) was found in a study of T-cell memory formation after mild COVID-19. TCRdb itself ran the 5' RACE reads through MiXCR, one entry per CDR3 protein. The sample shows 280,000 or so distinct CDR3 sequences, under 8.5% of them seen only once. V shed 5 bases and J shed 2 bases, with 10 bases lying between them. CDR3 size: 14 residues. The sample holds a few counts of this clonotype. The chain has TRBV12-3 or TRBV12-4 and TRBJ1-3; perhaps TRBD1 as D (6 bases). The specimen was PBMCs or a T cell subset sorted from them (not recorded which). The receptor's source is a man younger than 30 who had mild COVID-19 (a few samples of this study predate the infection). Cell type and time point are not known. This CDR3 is CASSTGTPGNTIYF. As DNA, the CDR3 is TGTGCCAGCAGTACAGGGACTCCTGGAAACACCATATATTTT.